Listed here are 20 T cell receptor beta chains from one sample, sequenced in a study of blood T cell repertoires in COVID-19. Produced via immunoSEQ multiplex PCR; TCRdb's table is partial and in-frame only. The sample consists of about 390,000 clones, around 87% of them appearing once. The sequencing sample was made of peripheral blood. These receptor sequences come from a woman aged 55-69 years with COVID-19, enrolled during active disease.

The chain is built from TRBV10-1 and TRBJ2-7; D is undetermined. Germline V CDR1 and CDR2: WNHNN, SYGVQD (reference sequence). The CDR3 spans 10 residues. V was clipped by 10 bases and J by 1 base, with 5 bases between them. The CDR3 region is CATPSYEQYF. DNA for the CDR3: TGCGCCACCCCATCCTACGAGCAGTACTTC.

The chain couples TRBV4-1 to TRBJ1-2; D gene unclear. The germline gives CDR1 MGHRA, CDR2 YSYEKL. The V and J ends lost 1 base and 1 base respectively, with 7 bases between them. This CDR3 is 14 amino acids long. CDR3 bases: TGCGCCAGCAGCCAAGGACATAATAACTATGGCTACACCTTC. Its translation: CASSQGHNNYGYTF.

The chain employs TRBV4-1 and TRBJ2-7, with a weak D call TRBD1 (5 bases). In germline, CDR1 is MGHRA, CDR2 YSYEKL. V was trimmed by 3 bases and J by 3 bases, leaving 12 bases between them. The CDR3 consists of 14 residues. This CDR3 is CASSHADSLYEQYF. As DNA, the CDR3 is TGCGCCAGCAGCCATGCTGACAGTCTCTACGAGCAGTACTTC.

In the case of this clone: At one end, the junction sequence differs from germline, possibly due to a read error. In DNA form, the CDR3 reads TGTGCCAGCACCCAAGGGACAGGGTCCTACAATGAGCAGTTCTTC. Residues: CASTQGTGSYNEQFF. This chain connects TRBV3-1 (or the pseudogene TRBV3-2) to TRBJ2-1; TRBD1 agrees at 9 bases. Per germline, CDR1 LGHDT and CDR2 YNNKEL (reference sequence). The CDR3 has 15 residues.

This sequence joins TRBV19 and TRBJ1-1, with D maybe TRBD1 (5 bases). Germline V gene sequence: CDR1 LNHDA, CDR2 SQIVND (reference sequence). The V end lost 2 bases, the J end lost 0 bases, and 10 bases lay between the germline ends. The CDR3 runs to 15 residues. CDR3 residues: CASSIYGGMNTEAFF. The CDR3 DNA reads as TGTGCCAGTAGTATATACGGGGGAATGAACACTGAAGCTTTCTTT.

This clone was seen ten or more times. The CDR3 spells CASSQFRDRANYGYTF. As DNA, the CDR3 is TGTGCCAGCAGTCAATTCCGGGACAGGGCTAACTATGGCTACACCTTC. The chain employs TRBV6-6 and TRBJ1-2; 9 bases match TRBD1. V gave up 5 bases and J gave up 0 bases; unmatched junction bases: 7. The CDR3 has 16 amino acids. Per the germline V gene, CDR1 is MNHNY and CDR2 is SVGAGI (reference sequence).

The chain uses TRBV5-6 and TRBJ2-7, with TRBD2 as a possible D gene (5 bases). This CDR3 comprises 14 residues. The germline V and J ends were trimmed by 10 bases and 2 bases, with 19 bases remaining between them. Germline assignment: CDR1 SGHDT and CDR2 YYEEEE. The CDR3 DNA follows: TGTGCCGATATGAGGACTGTGACACCCTACGAGCAGTACTTC. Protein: CADMRTVTPYEQYF. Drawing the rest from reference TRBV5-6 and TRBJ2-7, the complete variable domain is DAGVTQSPTHLIKTRGQQVTLRCSPKSGHDTVSWYQQALGQGPQFIFQYYEEEERQRGNFPDRFSGHQFPNYSSELNVNALLLGDSALYLCADMRTVTPYEQYFGPGTRLTVT.

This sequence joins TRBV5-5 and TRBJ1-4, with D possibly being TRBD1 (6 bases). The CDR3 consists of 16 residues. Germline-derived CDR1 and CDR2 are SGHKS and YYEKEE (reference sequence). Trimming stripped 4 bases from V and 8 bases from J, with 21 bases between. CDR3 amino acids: CASSMGRGSTGEKLFF. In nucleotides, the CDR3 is TGTGCCAGCAGCATGGGCAGGGGAAGTACCGGGGAAAAACTGTTTTTT.

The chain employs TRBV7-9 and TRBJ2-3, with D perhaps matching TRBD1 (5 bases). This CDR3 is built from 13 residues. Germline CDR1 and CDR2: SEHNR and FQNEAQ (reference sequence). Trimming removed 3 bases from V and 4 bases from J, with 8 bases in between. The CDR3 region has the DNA TGTGCCAGCAGCTTTAGGGGCGCAGATACGCAGTATTTT. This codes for CASSFRGADTQYF. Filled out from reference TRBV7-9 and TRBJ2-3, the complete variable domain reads DTGVSQNPRHKITKRGQNVTFRCDPISEHNRLYWYRQTLGQGPEFLTYFQNEAQLEKSRLLSDRFSAERPKGSFSTLEIQRTEQGDSAMYLCASSFRGADTQYFGPGTRLTVL.

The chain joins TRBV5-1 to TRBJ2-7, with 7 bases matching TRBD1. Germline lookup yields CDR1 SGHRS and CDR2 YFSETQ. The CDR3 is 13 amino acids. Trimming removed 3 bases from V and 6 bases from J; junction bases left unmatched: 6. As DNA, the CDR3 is TGCGCCAGCAGCTACGCAGGGGGTGGCGAGCAGTACTTC. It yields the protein CASSYAGGGEQYF.

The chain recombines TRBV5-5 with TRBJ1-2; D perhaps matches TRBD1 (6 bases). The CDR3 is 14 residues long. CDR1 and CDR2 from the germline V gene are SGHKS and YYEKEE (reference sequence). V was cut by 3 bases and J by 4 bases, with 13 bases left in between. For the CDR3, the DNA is TGTGCCAGCAGCTCGGACAGAGCGCGCTATGGCTACACCTTC. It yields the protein CASSSDRARYGYTF.

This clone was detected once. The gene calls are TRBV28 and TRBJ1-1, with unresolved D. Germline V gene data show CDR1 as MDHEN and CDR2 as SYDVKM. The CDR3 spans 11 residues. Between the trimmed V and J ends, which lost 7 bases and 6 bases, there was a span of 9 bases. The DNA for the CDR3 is TGTGCCAGCACTAGGAGACCTGAAGCTTTCTTT. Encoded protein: CASTRRPEAFF.

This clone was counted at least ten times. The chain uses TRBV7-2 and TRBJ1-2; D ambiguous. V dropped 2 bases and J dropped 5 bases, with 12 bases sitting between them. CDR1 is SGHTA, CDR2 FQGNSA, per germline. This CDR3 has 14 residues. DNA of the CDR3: TGTGCCAGCAGCTTATTGGCAAACAGTTATGGCTACACCTTC. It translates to CASSLLANSYGYTF.

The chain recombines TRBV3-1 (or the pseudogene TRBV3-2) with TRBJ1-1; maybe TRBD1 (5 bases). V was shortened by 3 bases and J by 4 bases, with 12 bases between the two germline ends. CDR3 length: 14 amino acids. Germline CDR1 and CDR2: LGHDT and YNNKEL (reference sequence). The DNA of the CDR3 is TGTGCCAGCAGCCACGGGGGATCGGTCACTGAAGCTTTCTTT. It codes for CASSHGGSVTEAFF.

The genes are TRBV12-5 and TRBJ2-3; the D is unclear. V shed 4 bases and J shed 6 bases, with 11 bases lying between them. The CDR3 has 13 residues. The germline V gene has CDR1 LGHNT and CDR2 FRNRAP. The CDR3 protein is CASGSGSRDTQYF. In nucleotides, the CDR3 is TGTGCTAGTGGTTCCGGATCGAGGGATACGCAGTATTTT.

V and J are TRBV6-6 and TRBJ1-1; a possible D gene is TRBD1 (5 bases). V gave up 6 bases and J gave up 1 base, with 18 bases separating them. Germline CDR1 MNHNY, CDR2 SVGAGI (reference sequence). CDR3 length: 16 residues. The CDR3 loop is CASRRNRNQGNTEAFF. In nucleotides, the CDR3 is TGTGCCAGCAGACGAAACCGGAACCAGGGGAACACTGAAGCTTTCTTT.

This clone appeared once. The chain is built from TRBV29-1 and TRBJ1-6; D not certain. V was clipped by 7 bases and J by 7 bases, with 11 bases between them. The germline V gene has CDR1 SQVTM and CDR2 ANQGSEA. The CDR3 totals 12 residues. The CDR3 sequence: CSAGVENSPLHF. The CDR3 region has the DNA TGCAGCGCGGGAGTAGAGAATTCACCCCTCCACTTT.

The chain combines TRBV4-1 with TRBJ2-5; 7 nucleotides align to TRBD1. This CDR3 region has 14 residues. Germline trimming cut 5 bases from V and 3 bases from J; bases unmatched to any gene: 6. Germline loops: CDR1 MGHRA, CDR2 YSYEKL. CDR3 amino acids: CASSTTGNEETQYF. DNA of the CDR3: TGCGCCAGCAGCACGACAGGGAACGAAGAGACCCAGTACTTC.

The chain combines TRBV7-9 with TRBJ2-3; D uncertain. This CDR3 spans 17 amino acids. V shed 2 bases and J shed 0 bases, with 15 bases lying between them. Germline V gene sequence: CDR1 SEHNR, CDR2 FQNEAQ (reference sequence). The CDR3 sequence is CASSLNRVRPSTDTQYF. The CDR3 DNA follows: TGTGCCAGCAGCTTAAATCGGGTCAGACCTAGCACAGATACGCAGTATTTT.

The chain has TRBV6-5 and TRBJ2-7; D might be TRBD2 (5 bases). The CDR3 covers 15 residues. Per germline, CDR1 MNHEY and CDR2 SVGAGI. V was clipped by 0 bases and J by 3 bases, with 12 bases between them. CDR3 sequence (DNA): TGTGCCAGCAGTTACTCGAGGGCAGGTCTCTACGAGCAGTACTTC. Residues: CASSYSRAGLYEQYF.